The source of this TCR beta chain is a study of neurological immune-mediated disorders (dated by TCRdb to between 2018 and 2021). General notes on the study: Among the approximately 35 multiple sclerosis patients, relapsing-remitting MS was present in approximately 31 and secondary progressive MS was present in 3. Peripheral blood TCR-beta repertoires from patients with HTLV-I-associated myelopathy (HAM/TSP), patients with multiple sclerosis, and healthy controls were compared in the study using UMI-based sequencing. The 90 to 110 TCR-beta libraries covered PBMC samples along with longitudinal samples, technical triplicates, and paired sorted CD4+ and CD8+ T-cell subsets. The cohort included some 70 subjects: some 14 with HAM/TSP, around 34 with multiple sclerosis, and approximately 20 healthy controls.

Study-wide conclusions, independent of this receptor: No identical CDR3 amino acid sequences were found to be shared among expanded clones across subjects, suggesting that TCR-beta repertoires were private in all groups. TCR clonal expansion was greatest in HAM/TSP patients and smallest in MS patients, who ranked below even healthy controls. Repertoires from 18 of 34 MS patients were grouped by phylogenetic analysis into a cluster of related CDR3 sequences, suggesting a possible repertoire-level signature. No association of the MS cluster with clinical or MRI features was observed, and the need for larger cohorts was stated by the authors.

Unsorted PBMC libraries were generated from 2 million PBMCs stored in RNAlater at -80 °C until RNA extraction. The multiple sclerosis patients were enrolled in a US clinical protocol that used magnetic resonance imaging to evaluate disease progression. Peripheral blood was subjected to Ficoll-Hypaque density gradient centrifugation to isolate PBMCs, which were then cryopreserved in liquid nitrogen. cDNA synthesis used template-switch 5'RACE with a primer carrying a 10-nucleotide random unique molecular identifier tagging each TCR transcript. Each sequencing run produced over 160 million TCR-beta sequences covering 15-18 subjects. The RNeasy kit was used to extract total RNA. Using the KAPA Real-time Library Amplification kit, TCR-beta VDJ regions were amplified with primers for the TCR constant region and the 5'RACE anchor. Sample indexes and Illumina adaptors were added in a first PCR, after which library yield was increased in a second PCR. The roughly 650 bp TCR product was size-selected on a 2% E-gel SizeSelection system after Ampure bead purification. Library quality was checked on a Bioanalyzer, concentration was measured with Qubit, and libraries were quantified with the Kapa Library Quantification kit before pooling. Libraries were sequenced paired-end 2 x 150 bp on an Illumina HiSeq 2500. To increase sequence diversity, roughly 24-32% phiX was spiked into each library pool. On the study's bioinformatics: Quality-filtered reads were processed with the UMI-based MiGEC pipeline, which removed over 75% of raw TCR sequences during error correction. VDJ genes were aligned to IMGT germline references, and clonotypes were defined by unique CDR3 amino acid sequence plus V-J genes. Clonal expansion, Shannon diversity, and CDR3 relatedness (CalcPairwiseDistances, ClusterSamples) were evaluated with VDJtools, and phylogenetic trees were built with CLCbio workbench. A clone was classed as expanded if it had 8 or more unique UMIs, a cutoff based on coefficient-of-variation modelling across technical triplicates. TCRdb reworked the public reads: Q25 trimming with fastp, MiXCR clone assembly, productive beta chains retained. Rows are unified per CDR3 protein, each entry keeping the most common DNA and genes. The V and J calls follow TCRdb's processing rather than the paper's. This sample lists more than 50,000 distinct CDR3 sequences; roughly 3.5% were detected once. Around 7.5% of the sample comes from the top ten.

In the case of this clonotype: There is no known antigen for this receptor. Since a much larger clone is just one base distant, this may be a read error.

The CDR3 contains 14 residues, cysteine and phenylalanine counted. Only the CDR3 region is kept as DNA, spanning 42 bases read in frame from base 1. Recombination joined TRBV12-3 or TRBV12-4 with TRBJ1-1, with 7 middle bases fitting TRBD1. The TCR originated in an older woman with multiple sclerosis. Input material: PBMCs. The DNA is TGTGTCAGCGGGGCGACAGGGTCCGTTCTCGAAGCTTTCTTT. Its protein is CVSGATGSVLEAFF.